Below, 28 T cell receptor beta chains from the same sample are listed, as sequenced in a study of T cell changes during pregnancy in multiple sclerosis. The table came from immunoSEQ multiplex PCR; TCRdb's copy has only in-frame clones and leaves some out. The table lists tens of thousands of clones, roughly 93% of them singletons. The sequenced sample was CD4+ T cells from peripheral blood mononuclear cells, obtained in the second trimester of pregnancy. The receptor source for this set is a female donor in good health, enrolled as a control in a pregnancy study.

The chain is built from TRBV27 and TRBJ1-1; the D gene is possibly TRBD1 (5 bases). Trimming removed 4 bases at V and 0 bases at J, with 24 bases between. The CDR3 contains 19 residues. Germline V CDR1 and CDR2: MNHEY, SMNVEV (reference sequence). In DNA form, the CDR3 reads TGTGCCAGCAGTTCCTCCCAGTCGGGGGTTACGATCATGAACACTGAAGCTTTCTTT. It yields the protein CASSSSQSGVTIMNTEAFF.

With respect to this clone: At one end, the junction sequence differs from germline, possibly due to a read error. The chain couples TRBV10-3 to TRBJ1-3; TRBD1 is a possible D gene (5 bases). This CDR3 comprises 14 residues. Germline V gene data show CDR1 as ENHRY and CDR2 as SYGVKD. The CDR3 DNA sequence: TGTGCAATCAGACAGCCGAGCTCTGGAAACACCATATATTTT. It yields the protein CAIRQPSSGNTIYF.

The chain couples TRBV4-3 to TRBJ2-4, with a possible D match to TRBD2 (5 bases). The germline V gene encodes CDR1 LGHNA and CDR2 YSLEER. The CDR3 totals 13 residues. Deletions cut 0 bases from V and 7 bases from J, with 7 bases between. The CDR3 nucleotides are TGCGCCAGCAGCCAAGATTCGGGGAACATTCAGTACTTC. Translation: CASSQDSGNIQYF.

The V and J genes are TRBV5-1 and TRBJ2-3, with TRBD2 identical over 8 bases. Germline lookup yields CDR1 SGHRS and CDR2 YFSETQ. The J segment lost 2 bases and the V segment lost 4 bases, leaving 9 bases of the junction unmatched. The CDR3 runs to 16 residues. CDR3 bases: TGCGCCAGCAGCAGGGGCGGGGGGACCTCCACAGATACGCAGTATTTT. Protein product: CASSRGGGTSTDTQYF.

This chain uses TRBV10-3 with TRBJ1-6; no definite D call. Germline CDR1 is ENHRY and CDR2 is SYGVKD. There are 14 residues in the CDR3. V was shortened by 3 bases and J by 7 bases, with 10 bases between the two germline ends. The CDR3 here is CAISEREGNSPLHF. The CDR3 DNA sequence: TGTGCCATCAGTGAAAGGGAGGGAAATTCACCCCTCCACTTT.

This clone was seen a handful of times. The V call is TRBV7-2, the J call TRBJ2-7; D perhaps matches TRBD1 (6 bases). This CDR3 contains 14 residues. Germline V CDR1 and CDR2: SGHTA, FQGNSA. Trimming pared 5 bases from V and 2 bases from J, leaving 13 bases between. CDR3 protein: CASSRDRHTYEQYF. CDR3 sequence (DNA): TGTGCCAGCAGCCGAGACAGGCATACCTACGAGCAGTACTTC.

This clone has only one observation. This chain joins TRBV2 and TRBJ1-5, with 9 positions matching TRBD1. The CDR3 sequence is 15 residues long. The V segment lost 6 bases and the J segment 5 bases; nucleotides outside the gene matches: 8. CDR1 and CDR2 (germline): SNHLY, FYNNEI. CDR3 sequence: CASSGQGLIHQPQHF. For the CDR3, the DNA is TGTGCCAGCAGCGGACAGGGGCTGATACATCAGCCCCAGCATTTT.

In its sample, this clone was seen once. The chain links TRBV7-2 to TRBJ1-3, with TRBD1 as a possible D gene (5 bases). Germline assignment: CDR1 SGHTA and CDR2 FQGNSA. The CDR3 contains 15 residues. Trimming stripped 0 bases from V and 1 base from J, with 7 bases between. Here the CDR3 reads CASSLAQGSGNTIYF. The CDR3 bases are TGTGCCAGCAGCTTAGCGCAGGGATCTGGAAACACCATATATTTT.

V is TRBV30 and J is TRBJ2-1; D might be TRBD2 (7 bases). V was shortened by 8 bases and J by 6 bases, with 20 bases between the two germline ends. The CDR3 sequence is 14 residues long. Germline V gene sequence: CDR1 GTSNPN, CDR2 SVGIG (reference sequence). CDR3 residues: CAGQGGDGTNEQFF. The CDR3, as DNA: TGTGCCGGGCAAGGGGGGGACGGGACCAATGAGCAGTTCTTC.

V is TRBV19 and J is TRBJ1-5; 8 bases are shared with TRBD1. Germline V gene data show CDR1 as LNHDA and CDR2 as SQIVND (reference sequence). J was trimmed by 1 base and V by 5 bases; bases with no gene match: 7. CDR3 length equals 16 residues. The CDR3 is CASSFGAGGSNQPQHF. The CDR3 DNA follows: TGTGCCAGTAGTTTTGGGGCAGGGGGCAGCAATCAGCCCCAGCATTTT.

The rearrangement joins TRBV2 to TRBJ1-4; D unresolved. Trimming cost V 5 bases and J 8 bases, with 18 bases left between them. The CDR3 sequence is 15 residues long. Germline CDR1 is SNHLY and CDR2 is FYNNEI. CDR3: CASSSGNQGHEKLFF. The CDR3 DNA is TGTGCCAGCAGTTCCGGGAACCAAGGGCACGAAAAACTGTTTTTT.

This clone was found once. This chain connects TRBV30 to TRBJ1-2; the D gene is possibly TRBD1 (6 bases). This CDR3 is 12 amino acids long. Germline V gives CDR1 GTSNPN, CDR2 SVGIG (reference sequence). Between the trimmed V and J ends, which lost 5 bases and 7 bases, there was a span of 14 bases. CDR3: CAWAPTGTGYTF. The CDR3, as DNA: TGTGCCTGGGCCCCAACAGGGACTGGCTACACCTTC.

This chain links TRBV7-2 with TRBJ1-2, with 8 nucleotides matching TRBD1. Germline V lookup: CDR1 SGHTA, CDR2 FQGNSA. V was clipped by 0 bases and J by 1 base; unmatched bases: 7. The CDR3 contains 17 residues. CDR3 sequence (DNA): TGTGCCAGCAGCTTAGCACAGGGGGGTCCCCTTAACTATGGCTACACCTTC. Protein product: CASSLAQGGPLNYGYTF.

The V and J genes are TRBV28 and TRBJ2-3; a weak D match, TRBD2 (6 bases). CDR1 and CDR2 from the germline V gene are MDHEN and SYDVKM. The CDR3 loop spans 13 amino acids. The ends were cut back, 5 bases at V and 1 base at J, with 7 bases in the middle. The CDR3 reads CASSGGGTDTQYF. The CDR3 coding sequence is TGTGCCAGCAGTGGCGGGGGCACAGATACGCAGTATTTT.

The chain is built from TRBV6-1 and TRBJ1-1; D is possibly TRBD1 (5 bases). Germline V CDR1 and CDR2: MNHNS, SASEGT. V lost 6 bases and J 4 bases, leaving 15 bases between the germline ends. CDR3 size: 14 residues. The CDR3 here is CASSGAGIVTEAFF. DNA for the CDR3: TGTGCCAGCAGCGGAGCAGGGATTGTCACTGAAGCTTTCTTT.

The chain joins TRBV5-1 to TRBJ1-4; 7 bases are shared with TRBD1. The germline V gene encodes CDR1 SGHRS and CDR2 YFSETQ. The CDR3 consists of 14 residues. Trimming at V came to 0 bases and at J to 8 bases, leaving 4 bases not matched to a gene. The CDR3 spells CASSLAGGEEKLFF. The CDR3 bases are TGCGCCAGCAGCTTGGCAGGGGGAGAGGAAAAACTGTTTTTT.

The chain joins TRBV6-5 to TRBJ1-2, with D perhaps matching TRBD1 (6 bases). CDR1 is MNHEY, CDR2 SVGAGI, per germline. CDR3 length: 14 amino acids. The germline V and J ends were trimmed by 6 bases and 2 bases, with 13 bases remaining between them. CDR3 DNA sequence: TGTGCCAGCAGCCCGGGACACACAAACTATGGCTACACCTTC. Amino acids: CASSPGHTNYGYTF.

The chain couples TRBV7-8 to TRBJ1-2; 7 bases fit TRBD1. CDR3 length equals 17 residues. V was clipped by 5 bases and J by 2 bases; unmatched bases: 14. The germline gives CDR1 SGHVS, CDR2 FQNEAQ. For the CDR3, the DNA is TGTGCCAGCAGCAAGGGACAGTCACCTATTGCGAACTATGGCTACACCTTC. It is translated as CASSKGQSPIANYGYTF.

The chain employs TRBV11-3 and TRBJ1-4, with unresolved D. This CDR3 is 13 amino acids long. The V gene's germline CDR1 is SGHNT and CDR2 YENEEA. Deletions cut 1 base from V and 8 bases from J, with 8 bases between. This CDR3 is CASSLGGGEKLFF. The CDR3 DNA follows: TGTGCCAGCAGCTTAGGTGGAGGGGAAAAACTGTTTTTT.

The V gene is TRBV18, the J gene TRBJ1-1; D not certain. Trimming took off 2 bases at V and 1 base at J, with 8 bases between the two ends. The germline CDR1 and CDR2 sequences are KGHSH and LQKENI. CDR3 length equals 14 residues. CDR3 sequence (DNA): TGTGCCAGCTCACCAGGTACCAGGAACACTGAAGCTTTCTTT. The encoded protein is CASSPGTRNTEAFF. Full variable domain (rest looked up from reference TRBV18 and TRBJ1-1): NAGVMQNPRHLVRRRGQEARLRCSPMKGHSHVYWYRQLPEEGLKFMVYLQKENIIDESGMPKERFSAEFPKEGPSILRIQQVVRGDSAAYFCASSPGTRNTEAFFGQGTRLTVV.

The rearrangement links TRBV6-1 to TRBJ2-5, with 8 bases fitting TRBD1. Losses at the gene ends were 1 base for V and 5 bases for J; bases not matched to a gene: 6. This CDR3 has 15 amino acids. In germline, CDR1 is MNHNS, CDR2 SASEGT. As DNA, the CDR3 is TGTGCCAGCAGTGAAGTACAGGGGGTGGGGGAGACCCAGTACTTC. Translation: CASSEVQGVGETQYF.

V is TRBV7-2 and J is TRBJ2-7, with 9 bases lining up with TRBD1. With V trimmed by 7 bases and J by 2 bases, 9 bases remained unmatched. CDR1 SGHTA and CDR2 FQGNSA come from the germline V gene. The CDR3 consists of 15 residues. CDR3 in amino acids: CASTSPGTGPYEQYF. The CDR3 region has the DNA TGTGCCAGCACGTCACCAGGGACAGGGCCCTACGAGCAGTACTTC.

V usage is TRBV5-1 and J usage is TRBJ1-3; no clear D. The length of the CDR3 is 14 residues. Trimming took 5 bases from V and 0 from J, leaving 9 bases between them. Germline-derived CDR1 and CDR2 are SGHRS and YFSETQ. Here the CDR3 reads CASRVQNSGNTIYF. The CDR3 DNA reads TGCGCCAGCAGGGTACAGAACTCTGGAAACACCATATATTTT.

The chain is built from TRBV19 and TRBJ1-2, with a possible D match to TRBD1 (5 bases). V was trimmed by 2 bases and J by 4 bases, leaving 11 bases between them. Germline V CDR1 and CDR2: LNHDA, SQIVND (reference sequence). CDR3 length: 14 residues. The CDR3 DNA follows: TGTGCCAGTAGTATAAATGGGGCGACCTATGGCTACACCTTC. Its translation: CASSINGATYGYTF.

V and J are TRBV10-3 and TRBJ1-1; D may be TRBD1 (5 bases). V shed 6 bases and J shed 1 base, with 12 bases lying between them. The germline CDR1 and CDR2 sequences are ENHRY and SYGVKD. This CDR3 contains 14 residues. The DNA for the CDR3 is TGTGCCATCAGCCTGCAGGGAAGGAACACTGAAGCTTTCTTT. It translates to CAISLQGRNTEAFF.

In this sample, this clone turned up once. The chain joins TRBV11-3 to TRBJ1-1; 7 bases map to TRBD1. Germline V gene lookup returns CDR1 SGHNT and CDR2 YENEEA. The V segment lost 5 bases and the J segment 7 bases; nucleotides outside the gene matches: 7. The CDR3 consists of 13 residues. DNA for the CDR3: TGTGCCAGCAGCCAAGGAGGGGGCGTTGAAGCTTTCTTT. It encodes CASSQGGGVEAFF. The full variable domain, its missing parts supplied by reference TRBV11-3 and TRBJ1-1, is EAGVVQSPRYKIIEKKQPVAFWCNPISGHNTLYWYLQNLGQGPELLIRYENEEAVDDSQLPKDRFSAERLKGVDSTLKIQPAELGDSAVYLCASSQGGGVEAFFGQGTRLTVV.

This chain links TRBV30 with TRBJ1-4; a weak D match, TRBD1 (6 bases). Germline V lookup: CDR1 GTSNPN, CDR2 SVGIG (reference sequence). The CDR3 covers 12 residues. Trimming removed 4 bases at V and 7 bases at J, with 10 bases between. The CDR3 region is CAWNRVAEKLFF. In DNA form, the CDR3 reads TGTGCCTGGAACAGGGTAGCTGAAAAACTGTTTTTT. The full variable domain, its missing parts supplied by reference TRBV30 and TRBJ1-4, is SQTIHQWPATLVQPVGSPLSLECTVEGTSNPNLYWYRQAAGRGLQLLFYSVGIGQISSEVPQNLSASRPQDRQFILSSKKLLLSDSGFYLCAWNRVAEKLFFGSGTQLSVL.

The J gene is TRBJ2-7, the V gene TRBV7-9, with D perhaps TRBD1 (6 bases). Germline V gene data show CDR1 as SEHNR and CDR2 as FQNEAQ (reference sequence). The CDR3 consists of 19 residues. Trimming removed 4 bases at V and 3 bases at J, with 28 bases between. For the CDR3, the DNA is TGTGCCAGCAGCTCCCGAAGCACAGGGTTCGGCTCTAGGGGCTACGAGCAGTACTTC. The encoded protein is CASSSRSTGFGSRGYEQYF.